These 7 T cell receptor beta chains originate from one sample sequenced in a study of shared clonotypes between healthy human individuals. Data came from immunoSEQ multiplex PCR; TCRdb stores just in-frame clones and leaves some out. The sample has about half a million clones; roughly 80% are singletons. Sequencing was performed on PBMCs. The receptors derive from a woman aged 40 to 50 in good health. Some clones in this sample may be carry-over from other donors' samples.

V is TRBV2 and J is TRBJ2-2; no clear D gene. This CDR3 has 24 residues. Between the trimmed V and J ends, which lost 0 bases and 6 bases, there was a span of 38 bases. The germline gives CDR1 SNHLY, CDR2 FYNNEI. DNA of the CDR3: TGTGCCAGCAGTGAAGCGGCATCCGAGGCATCGTATGTATGGTGCAGGCCGTATCCCGGGGAGCTGTTTTTT. Translating gives CASSEAASEASYVWCRPYPGELFF.

Of note for this clone: Given a far larger clone just one base away, this is likely a sequencing read error. This likely comes from a read error, as the CDR3 has no conserved phenylalanine or tryptophan at its end. The chain combines TRBV28 with TRBJ1-1, with D unclear. The V gene's germline CDR1 is MDHEN and CDR2 SYDVKM. The CDR3 is 13 amino acids. Trimming removed 1 base from V and 2 bases from J, with 5 bases in between. The CDR3 protein is CASSLLRNTEAFL. In DNA form, the CDR3 reads TGTGCCAGCAGTTTATTAAGAAACACTGAAGCTTTCCTT.

Points on this clone: With a far larger clone one base away, a read error is the likely cause. V usage is TRBV10-3 and J usage is TRBJ2-5; 8 nucleotides agree with TRBD2. The CDR3 extends over 16 amino acids. From germline, CDR1 is ENHRY and CDR2 SYGVKD. The CDR3 region is CAISVGTSHSQDTQYF. DNA for the CDR3: TGTGCCATCAGTGTTGGGACTAGTCATTCCCAAGATACCCAGTACTTC.

This chain links TRBV27 with TRBJ2-7, with a tentative D call TRBD1 (6 bases). Germline lookup yields CDR1 MNHEY and CDR2 SMNVEV (reference sequence). V was shortened by 4 bases and J by 0 bases, with 10 bases between the two germline ends. The CDR3 loop spans 14 amino acids. The CDR3 DNA follows: TGTGCCAGCAGTTACCAGGGGTCCTCCTACGAGCAGTACTTC. Translating gives CASSYQGSSYEQYF.

The rearrangement links TRBV27 to TRBJ2-1, with D perhaps given as TRBD1 or TRBD2 (6 bases each). The ends were cut back, 5 bases at V and 4 bases at J, with 18 bases in the middle. The germline CDR1 and CDR2 sequences are MNHEY and SMNVEV (reference sequence). This CDR3 spans 16 amino acids. CDR3 residues: CASSPPWGALYNEQFF. CDR3 DNA sequence: TGTGCCAGCAGTCCCCCTTGGGGGGCGCTTTACAATGAGCAGTTCTTC.

This clone was seen only once. A far bigger clonotype differs at one base, so this is likely a read error. CDR3 nucleotide sequence: TGTGCCAGCAGTAGGCAGGGAATTGACGAGCAGTACTTC. Residues: CASSRQGIDEQYF. This chain connects TRBV25-1 to TRBJ2-7; D may be TRBD1 (5 bases). The CDR3 runs 13 residues. V was clipped by 5 bases and J by 5 bases, with 13 bases between them. Germline CDR1 MGHDK, CDR2 SYGVNS.

The J gene is TRBJ2-3, the V gene TRBV15; no clear D. The CDR3 spans 11 residues. CDR1 LNHNV and CDR2 YYDKDF come from the germline V gene (reference sequence). V lost 5 bases and J lost 7, with 7 bases in between. CDR3 in DNA: TGTGCCACCAGCTCTTTCAATACGCAGTATTTT. Encoded protein: CATSSFNTQYF.